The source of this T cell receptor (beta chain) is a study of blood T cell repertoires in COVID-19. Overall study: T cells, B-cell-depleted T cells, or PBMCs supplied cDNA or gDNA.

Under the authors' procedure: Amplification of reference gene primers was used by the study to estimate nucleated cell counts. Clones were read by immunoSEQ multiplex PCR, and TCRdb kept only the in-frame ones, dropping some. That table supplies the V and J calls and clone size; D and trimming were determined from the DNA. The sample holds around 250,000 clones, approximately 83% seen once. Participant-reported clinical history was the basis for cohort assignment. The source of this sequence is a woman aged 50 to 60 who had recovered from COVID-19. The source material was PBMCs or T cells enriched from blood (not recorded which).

For the CDR3, the DNA is TGTGCCAGCAGTTCCCCGACAGGGGCCAACGAGCAGTACTTC. Translated, it gives CASSSPTGANEQYF. The chain combines TRBV6-5 with TRBJ2-7; TRBD1 matches at 8 bases. This CDR3 has 14 residues. The J segment lost 5 bases and the V segment lost 4 bases, leaving 7 bases of the junction unmatched. CDR1 and CDR2 (germline): MNHEY, SVGAGI.